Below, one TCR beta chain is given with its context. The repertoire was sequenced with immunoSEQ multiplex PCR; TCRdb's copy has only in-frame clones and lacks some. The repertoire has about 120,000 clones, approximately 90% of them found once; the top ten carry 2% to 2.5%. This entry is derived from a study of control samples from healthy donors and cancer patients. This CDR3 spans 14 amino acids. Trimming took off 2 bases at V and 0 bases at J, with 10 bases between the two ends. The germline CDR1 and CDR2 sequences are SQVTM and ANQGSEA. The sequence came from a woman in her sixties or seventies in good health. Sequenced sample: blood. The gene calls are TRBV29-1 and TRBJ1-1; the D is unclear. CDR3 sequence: CSVESTAMNTEAFF. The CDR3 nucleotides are TGCAGCGTTGAATCTACAGCTATGAACACTGAAGCTTTCTTT.